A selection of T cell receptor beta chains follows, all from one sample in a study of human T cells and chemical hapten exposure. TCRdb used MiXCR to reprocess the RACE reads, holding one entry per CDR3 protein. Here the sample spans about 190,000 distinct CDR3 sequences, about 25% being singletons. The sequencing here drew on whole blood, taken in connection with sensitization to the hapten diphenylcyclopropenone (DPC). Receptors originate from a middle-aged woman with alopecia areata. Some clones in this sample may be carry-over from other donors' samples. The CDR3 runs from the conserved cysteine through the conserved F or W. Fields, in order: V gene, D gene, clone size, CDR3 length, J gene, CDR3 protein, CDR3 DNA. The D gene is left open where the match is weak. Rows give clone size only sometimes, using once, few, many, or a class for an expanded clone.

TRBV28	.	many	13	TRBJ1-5	CASSFLGAQPQHF	TGTGCCAGCAGTTTTTTAGGGGCCCAGCCCCAGCATTTT
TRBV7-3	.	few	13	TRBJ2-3	CASSQGWGDTQYF	TGTGCCAGCAGTCAGGGGTGGGGGGATACGCAGTATTTT
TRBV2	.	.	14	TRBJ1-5	CASSEPGKSWPQHF	TGTGCCAGCAGTGAACCCGGGAAAAGTTGGCCCCAGCATTTT
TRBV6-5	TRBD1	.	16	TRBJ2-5	CASSRPGGSGQETQYF	TGTGCCAGCAGCCGACCAGGGGGCAGCGGGCAAGAGACCCAGTACTTC
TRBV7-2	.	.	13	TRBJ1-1	CASRGLWGTEAFF	TGTGCCAGCAGGGGCTTGTGGGGGACTGAAGCTTTCTTT
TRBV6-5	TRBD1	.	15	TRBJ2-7	CASSPYRGASYEQYF	TGTGCCAGCAGTCCCTACAGGGGGGCGTCCTACGAGCAGTACTTC
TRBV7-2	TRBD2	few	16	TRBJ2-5	CASSLARLAGVETQYF	TGTGCCAGCAGCTTAGCGCGGCTAGCGGGAGTAGAGACCCAGTACTTC
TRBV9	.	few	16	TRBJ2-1	CASSVAQRQTYNEQFF	TGTGCCAGCAGCGTAGCTCAGAGACAGACTTACAATGAGCAGTTCTTC
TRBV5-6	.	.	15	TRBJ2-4	CVSSLVRLAKNIQYF	TGTGTCAGCAGCTTGGTCAGACTAGCCAAAAACATTCAGTACTTC
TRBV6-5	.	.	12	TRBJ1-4	CASSPNSEKLFF	TGTGCCAGCAGTCCAAATTCAGAAAAACTGTTTTTT
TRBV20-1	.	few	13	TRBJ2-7	CSARGGSPEGQYF	TGCAGTGCTAGAGGCGGCTCGCCGGAGGGGCAGTACTTC
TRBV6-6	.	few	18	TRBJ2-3	CASSYSGGGRRFTDTQYF	TGTGCCAGCAGTTACTCGGGGGGGGGCAGGAGGTTCACAGATACGCAGTATTTT
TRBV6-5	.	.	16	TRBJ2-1	CASRSLSDPYRNEQFF	TGTGCCAGCAGATCCCTGTCCGACCCCTATCGCAATGAGCAGTTCTTC
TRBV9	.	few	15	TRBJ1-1	CASSVGAGPNTEAFF	TGTGCCAGCAGCGTAGGGGCAGGGCCGAACACTGAAGCTTTCTTT
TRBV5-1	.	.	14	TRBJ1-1	CASSPAGENTEAFF	TGCGCCAGCAGCCCGGCTGGGGAGAACACTGAAGCTTTCTTT
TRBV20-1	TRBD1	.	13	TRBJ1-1	CSANRGVNTEAFF	TGCAGTGCAAACAGGGGGGTGAACACTGAAGCTTTCTTT
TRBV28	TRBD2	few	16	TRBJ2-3	CASSSRTSGRIDTQYF	TGTGCCAGCAGTTCTAGGACTAGCGGGAGGATAGATACGCAGTATTTT
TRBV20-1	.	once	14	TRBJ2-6	CSARLGSGANVLTF	TGCAGTGCGAGGCTTGGCTCTGGGGCCAACGTCCTGACTTTC
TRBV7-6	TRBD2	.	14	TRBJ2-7	CASSLIAGEGEQYF	TGTGCCAGCAGCCTCATAGCGGGAGAAGGCGAGCAGTACTTC
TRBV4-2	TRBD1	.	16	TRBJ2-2	CASSQFTTGQAGELFF	TGTGCCAGCAGCCAATTTACGACAGGGCAGGCCGGGGAGCTGTTTTTT
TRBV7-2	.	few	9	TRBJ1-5	CAGGGPQHF	TGTGCCGGAGGGGGGCCCCAGCATTTT
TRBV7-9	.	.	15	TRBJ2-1	CASSLATSYLNEQFF	TGTGCCAGCAGCTTAGCGACGAGTTACCTCAATGAGCAGTTCTTC
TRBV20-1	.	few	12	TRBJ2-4	CSSVFTKNIQYF	TGCAGCTCTGTCTTCACCAAAAACATTCAGTACTTC
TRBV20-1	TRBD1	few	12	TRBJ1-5	CSARGGTEPQHF	TGCAGTGCTCGAGGGGGCACGGAGCCCCAGCATTTT
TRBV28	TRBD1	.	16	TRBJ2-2	CASTAMGQPDTGELFF	TGTGCCAGCACCGCAATGGGACAGCCTGACACCGGGGAGCTGTTTTTT
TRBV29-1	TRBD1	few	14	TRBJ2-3	CSVVDRGYTDTQYF	TGCAGCGTTGTCGACAGGGGATACACAGATACGCAGTATTTT
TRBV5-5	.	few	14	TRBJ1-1	CASSFLPWDTEAFF	TGTGCCAGCAGCTTCCTCCCCTGGGACACTGAAGCTTTCTTT
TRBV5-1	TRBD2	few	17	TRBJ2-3	CASSVGLAGPLMDTQYF	TGCGCCAGCAGCGTGGGACTAGCGGGGCCTTTGATGGATACGCAGTATTTT
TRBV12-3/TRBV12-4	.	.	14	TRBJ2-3	CASRGDLSTDTQYF	TGTGCCAGCAGAGGGGACTTGAGCACAGATACGCAGTATTTT
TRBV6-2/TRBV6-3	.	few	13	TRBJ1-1	CASSYPDGFEAFF	TGTGCCAGCAGTTACCCGGACGGATTTGAAGCTTTCTTT
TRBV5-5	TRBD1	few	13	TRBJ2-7	CASRQQGTYEQYF	TGTGCCAGCAGACAACAGGGGACCTACGAGCAGTACTTC
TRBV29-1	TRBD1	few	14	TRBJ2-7	CSVGQGGATYEQYF	TGCAGCGTGGGACAGGGGGGCGCCACCTACGAGCAGTACTTC
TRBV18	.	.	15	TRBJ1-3	CASSPSGESGNTIYF	TGTGCCAGCTCACCATCGGGGGAGTCTGGAAACACCATATATTTT
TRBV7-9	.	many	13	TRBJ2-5	CASSGSVQETQYF	TGTGCCAGCAGCGGTAGCGTCCAAGAGACCCAGTACTTC
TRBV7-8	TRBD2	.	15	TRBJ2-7	CASSLGAGGSYEQYF	TGTGCCAGCAGCTTAGGGGCGGGAGGCTCCTACGAGCAGTACTTC
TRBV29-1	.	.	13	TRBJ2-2	CSVVAGLTGELFF	TGCAGCGTTGTTGCGGGTCTTACCGGGGAGCTGTTTTTT
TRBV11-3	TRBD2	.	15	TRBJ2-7	CASSFDASGDYEQYF	TGTGCCAGCAGCTTTGATGCTAGCGGGGACTACGAGCAGTACTTC
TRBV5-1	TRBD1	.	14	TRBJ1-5	CASSPQGGYQPQHF	TGCGCCAGCAGCCCGCAGGGGGGTTATCAGCCCCAGCATTTT
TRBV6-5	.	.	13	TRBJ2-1	CASSYAGRNEQFF	TGTGCCAGCAGTTATGCGGGGAGGAATGAGCAGTTCTTC
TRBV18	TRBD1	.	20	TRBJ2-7	CASSKALTGTGGGGVHEQYF	TGTGCCAGCTCAAAAGCACTTACCGGGACAGGGGGCGGCGGCGTCCACGAGCAGTACTTC
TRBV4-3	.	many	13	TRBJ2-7	CASSQETTYEQYF	TGCGCCAGCAGCCAGGAGACAACCTACGAGCAGTACTTC
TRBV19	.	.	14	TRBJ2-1	CASKAAGTYNEQFF	TGTGCCAGTAAAGCGGCAGGGACATACAATGAGCAGTTCTTC
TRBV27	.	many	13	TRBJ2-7	CASSLSGGGEQYF	TGTGCCAGCAGTTTATCAGGGGGTGGCGAGCAGTACTTC
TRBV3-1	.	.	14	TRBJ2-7	CASNSEGQKGEQYF	TGTGCCAGCAATTCCGAGGGACAAAAGGGGGAGCAGTACTTC
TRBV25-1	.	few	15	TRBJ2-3	CASSDRSRGGDTQYF	TGTGCCAGCAGTGATAGGTCCAGGGGTGGAGATACGCAGTATTTT
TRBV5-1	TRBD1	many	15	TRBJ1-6	CASSLEDRVNSPLHF	TGCGCCAGCAGCTTGGAGGACAGGGTAAATTCACCCCTCCACTTT
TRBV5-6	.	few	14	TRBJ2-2	CASSRTFNTGELFF	TGTGCCAGCAGTCGGACTTTTAACACCGGGGAGCTGTTTTTT
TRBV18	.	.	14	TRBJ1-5	CASSPRQQDQPQHF	TGTGCCAGCTCACCACGACAGCAGGATCAGCCCCAGCATTTT
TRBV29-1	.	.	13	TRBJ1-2	CSVLLGEHYGYTF	TGCAGCGTGCTACTAGGCGAACACTATGGCTACACCTTC
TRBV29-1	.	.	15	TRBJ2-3	CSVGQVYSSTDTQYF	TGCAGCGTTGGACAGGTTTATTCTAGCACAGATACGCAGTATTTT
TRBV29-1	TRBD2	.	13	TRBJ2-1	CSVDSGRAFEQFF	TGCAGCGTTGATAGCGGGAGGGCCTTTGAGCAGTTCTTC
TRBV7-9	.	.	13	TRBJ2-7	CASSLGGVVEQYF	TGTGCCAGCAGCTTGGGGGGCGTCGTCGAGCAGTACTTC
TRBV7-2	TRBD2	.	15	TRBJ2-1	CASSSSGRRINEQFF	TGTGCCAGCAGTTCTAGCGGGAGGAGGATAAATGAGCAGTTCTTC
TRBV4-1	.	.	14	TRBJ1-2	CASSQRNGAYGYTF	TGCGCCAGCAGCCAACGAAACGGAGCCTATGGCTACACCTTC
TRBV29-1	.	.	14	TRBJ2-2	CSVKKTSAHGELFF	TGCAGCGTTAAAAAGACCTCAGCCCACGGGGAGCTGTTTTTT
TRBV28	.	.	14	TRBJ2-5	CASSSESGTGTQYF	TGTGCCAGCAGTTCCGAGTCCGGAACTGGGACCCAGTACTTC
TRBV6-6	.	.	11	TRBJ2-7	CASYHSYEQYF	TGTGCCAGCTACCACTCCTACGAGCAGTACTTC
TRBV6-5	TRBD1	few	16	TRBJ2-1	CASSPGQGGPYNEQFF	TGTGCCAGCAGCCCGGGACAGGGGGGCCCCTACAATGAGCAGTTCTTC
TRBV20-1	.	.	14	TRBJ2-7	CSAPGAGSSYEQYF	TGCAGTGCCCCCGGGGCGGGGAGCTCCTACGAGCAGTACTTC